This T cell receptor (beta chain) was captured by sequencing in a study of shared clonotypes between healthy human individuals. General study findings and limits: Donor scarcity curtailed the genetic and exposure-history diversity represented herein. Naive subsets tended to show greater estimated richness than memory subsets.

Several immunoSEQ 96-well plates shared each subset's DNA, each plate a replicate. The data were produced by immunoSEQ multiplex PCR, yet TCRdb's version contains in-frame clones alone and is incomplete. The data hold about 2 million clones, with approximately 95% observed a single time. The V and J ends lost 5 bases and 2 bases, in that order; junction bases with no gene match: 1. The CDR3 covers 14 residues. CDR1 is SEHNR and CDR2 is FQNEAQ in the germline V gene (reference sequence). Naive CD8 isolation took CD45RO-negative cells positively selected for CCR7 and excluded terminally differentiated effector memory CD45RA+ cells. Points on this clone: What it binds is unknown. This specimen includes other DNA sequences encoding the same CDR3.

The source of this sequence is a man younger than 30 in good health. The chain couples TRBV7-9 to TRBJ1-5; 9 nucleotides agree with TRBD1. The material sequenced was naive CD8+ T cells sorted from blood. Here the CDR3 reads CASSRTGGNQPQHF. CDR3 nucleotide sequence: TGTGCCAGCAGCAGGACAGGGGGCAATCAGCCCCAGCATTTT.